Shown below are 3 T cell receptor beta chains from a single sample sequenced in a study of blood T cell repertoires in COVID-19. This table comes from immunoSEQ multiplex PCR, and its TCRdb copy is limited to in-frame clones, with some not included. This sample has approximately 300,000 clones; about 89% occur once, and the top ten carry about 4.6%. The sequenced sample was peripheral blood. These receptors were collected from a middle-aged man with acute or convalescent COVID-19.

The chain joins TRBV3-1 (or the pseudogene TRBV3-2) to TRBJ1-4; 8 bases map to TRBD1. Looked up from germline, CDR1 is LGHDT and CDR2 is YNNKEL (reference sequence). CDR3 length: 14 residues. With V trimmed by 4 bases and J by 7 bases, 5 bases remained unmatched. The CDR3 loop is CASSLQGGVEKLFF. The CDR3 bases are TGTGCCAGCAGCCTACAGGGGGGTGTTGAAAAACTGTTTTTT.

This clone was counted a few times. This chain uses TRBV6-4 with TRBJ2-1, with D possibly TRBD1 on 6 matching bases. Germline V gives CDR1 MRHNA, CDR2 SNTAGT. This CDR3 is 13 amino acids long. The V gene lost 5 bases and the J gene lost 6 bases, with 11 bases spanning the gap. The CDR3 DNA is TGTGCCAGCAGTCCCGGGACAATCAATGAGCAGTTCTTC. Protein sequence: CASSPGTINEQFF.

CDR3 sequence: CASSPPFQGDYEQYF. In nucleotides, the CDR3 is TGTGCCAGCTCACCACCATTTCAGGGGGATTACGAGCAGTACTTC. The chain is built from TRBV18 and TRBJ2-7, with 7 nucleotides matching TRBD1. V was pared by 0 bases and J by 4 bases, with 6 bases of the junction left unmatched. The CDR3 is 15 amino acids. Germline-derived CDR1 and CDR2 are KGHSH and LQKENI.